A selection of T cell receptor beta chains follows, all from one sample in a study of blood T cell repertoires in COVID-19. Profiling relied on immunoSEQ multiplex PCR, and the TCRdb table lists in-frame clones only, not all of them. The sample lists about 200,000 clones, about 80% occurring once. Sequenced: PBMCs or T cells enriched from blood (not recorded which). These TCRs come from a man aged 40-50 years who had recovered from COVID-19. The CDR3 runs from the conserved cysteine through the conserved F or W. Fields, in order: D gene, clone size, J gene, V gene, CDR3 protein, CDR3 DNA. D genes are given only for firm matches. Clone size is given for some rows only: seen once, a few or many times, or a class if the clone is expanded.

TRBD1 NA TRBJ1-2 TRBV5-1 CASSSALQGIGYGYTF TGCGCCAGCAGCTCCGCTCTACAGGGGATAGGATATGGCTACACCTTC
TRBD2 NA TRBJ2-1 TRBV4-3 CASSQGTSGSNEQFF TGCGCCAGCAGCCAGGGGACTAGCGGAAGCAATGAGCAGTTCTTC
NA once TRBJ1-5 TRBV11-2 CASSLGDSPDRAQHF TGTGCCAGCAGCTTAGGTGACAGCCCGGATCGGGCCCAGCATTTT
NA NA TRBJ1-3 TRBV12-3/TRBV12-4 CASSPGPGNTIYF TGTGCCAGCAGCCCCGGTCCGGGAAACACCATATATTTT
NA NA TRBJ1-4 TRBV4-2 CASSNPGEGVTEKLFF TGTGCCAGCAGCAACCCGGGGGAGGGGGTTACTGAAAAACTGTTTTTT
NA NA TRBJ2-7 TRBV10-3 CASTLGGEKYEQYF TGTGCCAGCACGCTGGGGGGAGAGAAATACGAGCAGTACTTC
NA NA TRBJ2-5 TRBV5-1 CASSLGASFQETQYF TGCGCCAGCAGCTTGGGGGCTAGCTTCCAAGAGACCCAGTACTTC
TRBD2 NA TRBJ2-2 TRBV13 CASSAILAANTGELFF TGTGCCAGCAGCGCCATACTAGCGGCTAACACCGGGGAGCTGTTTTTT
TRBD2 NA TRBJ2-2 TRBV7-2 CASSLGLAGTTGELFF TGTGCCAGCAGCTTAGGACTAGCGGGTACCACCGGGGAGCTGTTTTTT
NA NA TRBJ1-2 TRBV3-1/TRBV3-2 CASSQEREITGGYTF TGTGCCAGCAGCCAAGAGAGGGAGATCACCGGAGGCTACACCTTC
TRBD2 NA TRBJ2-1 TRBV2 CASRFSGSNEQFF TGTGCCAGCAGGTTTAGCGGGAGTAATGAGCAGTTCTTC
NA NA TRBJ1-1 TRBV7-3 CASSLQGMNTEAFF TGTGCCAGCAGCTTACAGGGCATGAACACTGAAGCTTTCTTT
NA few TRBJ2-3 TRBV28 CASSTRTTDTQYF TGTGCCAGCAGTACTAGGACCACAGATACGCAGTATTTT
TRBD2 NA TRBJ2-1 TRBV3-1/TRBV3-2 CASSLRGGHNEQFF TGTGCCAGCAGCCTCCGCGGGGGTCACAATGAGCAGTTCTTC
TRBD1 NA TRBJ1-1 TRBV27 CASRSPGTGGTGTEAFF TGTGCCAGCAGGAGCCCCGGGACAGGGGGAACGGGGACTGAAGCTTTCTTT
NA NA TRBJ2-5 TRBV10-3 CAISASPLETQYF TGTGCCATCAGTGCCAGTCCTCTAGAGACCCAGTACTTC
TRBD1 NA TRBJ1-6 TRBV3-1/TRBV3-2 CASSAGGIENSPLHF TGTGCCAGCAGCGCAGGGGGCATAGAGAATTCACCCCTCCACTTT
NA NA TRBJ1-2 TRBV27 CASSLVRGAGGYTF TGTGCCAGCAGTTTAGTCCGGGGGGCCGGGGGCTACACCTTC
NA NA TRBJ1-5 TRBV28 CASDSGSRGSQPQHF TGTGCCAGCGATTCAGGATCCAGGGGAAGTCAGCCCCAGCATTTT
NA NA TRBJ2-7 TRBV7-6 CASSLGSADSYEQYF TGTGCCAGCAGCTTGGGTAGCGCTGACTCCTACGAGCAGTACTTC
NA NA TRBJ2-7 TRBV30 CAGADSYEQYF TGTGCCGGCGCCGACAGCTACGAGCAGTACTTC
NA NA TRBJ2-5 TRBV3-1/TRBV3-2 CASSLGTQGPQYF TGTGCCAGCAGCCTCGGGACTCAGGGCCCCCAGTACTTC
NA NA TRBJ2-4 TRBV28 CASSFLGGGQLAKNIQYF TGTGCCAGCAGTTTCTTAGGGGGGGGACAACTAGCCAAAAACATTCAGTACTTC
TRBD2 NA TRBJ2-7 TRBV27 CASSPSGGGPGEQYF TGTGCCAGCAGTCCGTCGGGGGGAGGGCCTGGCGAGCAGTACTTC
TRBD1 NA TRBJ2-5 TRBV5-6 CASSANRGKTQYF TGTGCCAGCAGCGCCAACAGGGGGAAGACCCAGTACTTC
NA NA TRBJ2-7 TRBV7-9 CASSLGGIDEQYF TGTGCCAGCAGCTTAGGAGGTATCGACGAGCAGTACTTC
TRBD1 NA TRBJ1-2 TRBV4-3 CASSQERGRGGYTF TGCGCCAGCAGCCAAGAGAGGGGGCGAGGCGGCTACACCTTC
NA NA TRBJ1-2 TRBV5-6 CASSLTGLVGYTF TGTGCCAGCAGCTTGACAGGCCTAGTTGGCTACACCTTC
TRBD2 NA TRBJ2-2 TRBV10-1 CASSGLAGGELFF TGCGCCAGCAGCGGACTAGCTGGCGGGGAGCTGTTTTTT
TRBD2 NA TRBJ2-1 TRBV3-1/TRBV3-2 CASSLRTSGRGPQEFF TGTGCCAGCAGCCTACGGACTAGCGGGAGGGGCCCACAGGAGTTCTTC
NA NA TRBJ1-1 TRBV4-3 CASSQDRDTEAFF TGCGCCAGCAGCCAAGACCGGGACACTGAAGCTTTCTTT
NA NA TRBJ1-2 TRBV5-1 CASSLAEQGKGYTF TGCGCCAGCAGCTTGGCCGAGCAGGGGAAGGGCTACACCTTC
NA few TRBJ1-2 TRBV9 CASSEYSNYGYTF TGTGCCAGTTCGGAGTACTCTAACTATGGCTACACCTTC